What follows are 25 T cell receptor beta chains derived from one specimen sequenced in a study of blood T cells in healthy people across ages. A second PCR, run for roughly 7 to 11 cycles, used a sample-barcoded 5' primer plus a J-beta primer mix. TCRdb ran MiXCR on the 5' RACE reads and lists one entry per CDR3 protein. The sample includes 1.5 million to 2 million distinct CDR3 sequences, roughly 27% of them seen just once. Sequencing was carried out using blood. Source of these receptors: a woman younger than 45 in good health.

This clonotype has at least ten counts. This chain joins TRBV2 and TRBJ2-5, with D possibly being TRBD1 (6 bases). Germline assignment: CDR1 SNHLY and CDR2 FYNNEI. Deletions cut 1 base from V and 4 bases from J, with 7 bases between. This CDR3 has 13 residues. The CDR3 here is CASSEGRGETQYF. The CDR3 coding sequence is TGTGCCAGCAGTGAAGGCAGGGGAGAGACCCAGTACTTC.

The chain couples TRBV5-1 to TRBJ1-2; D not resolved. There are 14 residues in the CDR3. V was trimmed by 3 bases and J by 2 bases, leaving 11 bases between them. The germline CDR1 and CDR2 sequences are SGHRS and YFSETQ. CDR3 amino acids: CASSSTRPNYGYTF. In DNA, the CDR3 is TGCGCCAGCAGCTCGACTCGCCCAAACTATGGCTACACCTTC.

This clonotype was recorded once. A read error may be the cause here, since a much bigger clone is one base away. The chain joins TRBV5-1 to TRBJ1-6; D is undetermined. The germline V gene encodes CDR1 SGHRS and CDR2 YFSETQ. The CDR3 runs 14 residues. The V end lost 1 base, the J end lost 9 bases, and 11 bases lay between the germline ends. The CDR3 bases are TGCGCCAGCAGCTTGAATCGGGAATGTTCACCCCTCCACTTT. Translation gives CASSLNRECSPLHF. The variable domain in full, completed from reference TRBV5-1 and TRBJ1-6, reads KAGVTQTPRYLIKTRGQQVTLSCSPISGHRSVSWYQQTPGQGLQFLFEYFSETQRNKGNFPGRFSGRQFSNSRSEMNVSTLELGDSALYLCASSLNRECSPLHFGNGTRLTVT.

CDR3 protein: CASSPWTGAYQETQFF. The CDR3 nucleotides read TGTGCCAGCTCACCTTGGACAGGGGCCTACCAAGAGACCCAGTTCTTC. The chain joins TRBV18 to TRBJ2-5, with 9 nucleotides matching TRBD1. The J call is uncertain, as TRBJ2-1 better fits the DNA end. The germline CDR1 and CDR2 sequences are KGHSH and LQKENI. The CDR3 has 16 amino acids.

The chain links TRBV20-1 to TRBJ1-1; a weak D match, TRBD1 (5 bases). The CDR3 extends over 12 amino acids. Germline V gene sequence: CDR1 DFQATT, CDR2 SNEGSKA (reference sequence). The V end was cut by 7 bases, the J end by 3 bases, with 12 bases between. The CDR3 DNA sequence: TGCAGTGGACGAGAGGGGCACACTGAAGCTTTCTTT. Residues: CSGREGHTEAFF.

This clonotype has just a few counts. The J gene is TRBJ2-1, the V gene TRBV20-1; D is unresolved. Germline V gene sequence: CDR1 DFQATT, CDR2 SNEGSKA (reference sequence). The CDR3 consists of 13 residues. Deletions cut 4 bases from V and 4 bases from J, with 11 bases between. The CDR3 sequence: CSAKEIIYNEQFF. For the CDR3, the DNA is TGCAGTGCTAAAGAGATAATTTACAATGAGCAGTTCTTC.

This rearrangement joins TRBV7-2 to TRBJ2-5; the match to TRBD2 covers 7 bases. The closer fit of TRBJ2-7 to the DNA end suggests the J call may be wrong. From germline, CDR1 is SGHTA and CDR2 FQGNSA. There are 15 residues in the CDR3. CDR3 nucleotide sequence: TGTGCCAGCAGCTTATTACGCGGGAGAATCCACGAGCAGTACTTC. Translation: CASSLLRGRIHEQYF.

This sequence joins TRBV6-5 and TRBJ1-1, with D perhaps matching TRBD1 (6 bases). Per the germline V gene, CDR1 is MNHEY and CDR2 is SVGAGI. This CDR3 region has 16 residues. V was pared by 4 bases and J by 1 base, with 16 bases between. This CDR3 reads CASSSLITTGNTEAFF. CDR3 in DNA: TGTGCCAGCAGTTCCCTCATTACGACAGGGAACACTGAAGCTTTCTTT.

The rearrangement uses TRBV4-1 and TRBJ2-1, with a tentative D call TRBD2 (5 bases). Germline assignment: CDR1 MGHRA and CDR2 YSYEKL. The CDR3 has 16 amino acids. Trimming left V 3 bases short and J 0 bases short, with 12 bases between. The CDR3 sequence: CASSQGDIPSYNEQFF. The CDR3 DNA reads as TGCGCCAGCAGCCAGGGAGACATACCCTCCTACAATGAGCAGTTCTTC.

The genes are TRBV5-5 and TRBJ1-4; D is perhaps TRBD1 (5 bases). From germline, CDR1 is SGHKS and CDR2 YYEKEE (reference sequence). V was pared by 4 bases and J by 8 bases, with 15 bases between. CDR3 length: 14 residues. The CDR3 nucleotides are TGTGCCAGCAGCATGCAGGGAAGGGAAGAAAAACTGTTTTTT. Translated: CASSMQGREEKLFF.

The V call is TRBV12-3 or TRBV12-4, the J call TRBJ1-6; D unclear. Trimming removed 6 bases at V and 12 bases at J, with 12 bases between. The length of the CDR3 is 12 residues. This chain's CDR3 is CASSLTEKPLHF. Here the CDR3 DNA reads TGTGCCAGCAGCCTCACAGAGAAACCCCTCCACTTT.

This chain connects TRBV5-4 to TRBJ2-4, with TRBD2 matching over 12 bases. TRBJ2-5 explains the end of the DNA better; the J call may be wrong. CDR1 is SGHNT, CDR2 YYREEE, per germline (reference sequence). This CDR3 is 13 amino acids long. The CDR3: CASGLAGQETQYF. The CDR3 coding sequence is TGTGCCAGCGGACTAGCGGGACAAGAGACCCAGTACTTC.

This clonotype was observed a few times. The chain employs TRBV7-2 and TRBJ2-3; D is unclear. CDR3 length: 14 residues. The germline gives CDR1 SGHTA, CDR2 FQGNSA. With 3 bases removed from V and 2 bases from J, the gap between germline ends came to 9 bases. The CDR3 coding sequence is TGTGCCAGCAGCTTCGGGCTAGACACAGATACGCAGTATTTT. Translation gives CASSFGLDTDTQYF.

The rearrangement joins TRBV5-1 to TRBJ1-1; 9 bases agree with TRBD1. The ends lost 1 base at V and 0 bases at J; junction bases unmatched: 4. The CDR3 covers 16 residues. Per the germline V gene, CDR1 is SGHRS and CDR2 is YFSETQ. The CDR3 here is CASSLPGQGMNTEAFF. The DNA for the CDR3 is TGCGCCAGCAGCTTGCCCGGACAGGGGATGAACACTGAAGCTTTCTTT.

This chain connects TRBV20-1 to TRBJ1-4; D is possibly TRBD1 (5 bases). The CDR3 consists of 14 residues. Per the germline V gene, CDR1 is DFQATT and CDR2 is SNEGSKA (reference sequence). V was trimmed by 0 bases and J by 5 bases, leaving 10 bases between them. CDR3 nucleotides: TGCAGTGCTAGAGAAGTGGGGGGGAATGAAAAACTGTTTTTT. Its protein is CSAREVGGNEKLFF.

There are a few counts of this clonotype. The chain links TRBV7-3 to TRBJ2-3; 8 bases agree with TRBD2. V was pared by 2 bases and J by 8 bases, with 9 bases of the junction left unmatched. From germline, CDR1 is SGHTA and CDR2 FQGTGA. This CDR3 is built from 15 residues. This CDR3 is CASSLSGGAGSTQYF. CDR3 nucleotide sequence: TGTGCCAGCAGCTTATCCGGGGGGGCGGGTAGTACGCAGTATTTT.

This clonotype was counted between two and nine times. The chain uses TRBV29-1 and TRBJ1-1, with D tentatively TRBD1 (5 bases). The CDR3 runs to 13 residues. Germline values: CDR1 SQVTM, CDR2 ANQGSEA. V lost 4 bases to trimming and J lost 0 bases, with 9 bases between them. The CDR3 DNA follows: TGCAGCGTTGGGAACAGGCTGAACACTGAAGCTTTCTTT. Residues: CSVGNRLNTEAFF.

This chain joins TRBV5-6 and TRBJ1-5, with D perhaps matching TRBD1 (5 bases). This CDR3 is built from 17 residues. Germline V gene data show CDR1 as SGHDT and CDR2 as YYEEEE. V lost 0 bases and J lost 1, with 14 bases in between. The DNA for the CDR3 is TGTGCCAGCAGCTTGGGGCCCGGGACGTCCAGCAATCAGCCCCAGCATTTT. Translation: CASSLGPGTSSNQPQHF.

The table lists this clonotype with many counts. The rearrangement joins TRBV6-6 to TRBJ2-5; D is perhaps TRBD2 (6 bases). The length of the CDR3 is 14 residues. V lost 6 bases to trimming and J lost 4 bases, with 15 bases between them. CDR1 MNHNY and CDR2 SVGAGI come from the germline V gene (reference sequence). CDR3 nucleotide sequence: TGTGCCAGCAGCTCCGCCGGGGGAGGAGAGACCCAGTACTTC. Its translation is CASSSAGGGETQYF.

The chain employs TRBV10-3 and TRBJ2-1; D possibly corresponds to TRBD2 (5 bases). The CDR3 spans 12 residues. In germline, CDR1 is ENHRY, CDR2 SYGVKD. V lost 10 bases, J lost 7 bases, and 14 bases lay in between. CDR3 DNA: TGTGCCACCGGGAAGGCCGAAAATGAGCAGTTCTTC. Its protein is CATGKAENEQFF.

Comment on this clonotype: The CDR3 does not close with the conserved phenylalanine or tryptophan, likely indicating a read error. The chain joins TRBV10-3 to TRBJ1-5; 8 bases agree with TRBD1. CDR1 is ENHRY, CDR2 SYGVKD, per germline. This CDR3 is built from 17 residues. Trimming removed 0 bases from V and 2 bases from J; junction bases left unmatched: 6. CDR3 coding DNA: TGTGCCATCAGTGAGTCCGCAGGGGGCGTTGGCAATCAGCCCCAGCATGTT. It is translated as CAISESAGGVGNQPQHV.

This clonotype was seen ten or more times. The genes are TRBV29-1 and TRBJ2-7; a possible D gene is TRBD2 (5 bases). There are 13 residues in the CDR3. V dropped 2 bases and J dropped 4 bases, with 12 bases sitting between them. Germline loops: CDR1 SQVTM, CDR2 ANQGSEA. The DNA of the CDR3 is TGCAGCGTTGAAAGGGTTGGACTTTACGAGCAGTACTTC. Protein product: CSVERVGLYEQYF.

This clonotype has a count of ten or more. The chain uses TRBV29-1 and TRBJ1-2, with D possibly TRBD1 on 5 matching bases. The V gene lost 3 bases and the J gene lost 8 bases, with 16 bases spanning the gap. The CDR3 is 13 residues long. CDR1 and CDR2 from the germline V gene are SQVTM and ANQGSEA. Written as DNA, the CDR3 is TGCAGCGTTGAGCCTTTGGGACTCGGAGGCTACACCTTC. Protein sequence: CSVEPLGLGGYTF.

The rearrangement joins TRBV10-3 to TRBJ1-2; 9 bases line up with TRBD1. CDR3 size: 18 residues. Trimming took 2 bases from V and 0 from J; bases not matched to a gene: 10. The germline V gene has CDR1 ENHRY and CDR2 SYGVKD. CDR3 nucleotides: TGTGCCATCAGTGAGGGACGGGACAGGGAAATCTCTAACTATGGCTACACCTTC. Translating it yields CAISEGRDREISNYGYTF.

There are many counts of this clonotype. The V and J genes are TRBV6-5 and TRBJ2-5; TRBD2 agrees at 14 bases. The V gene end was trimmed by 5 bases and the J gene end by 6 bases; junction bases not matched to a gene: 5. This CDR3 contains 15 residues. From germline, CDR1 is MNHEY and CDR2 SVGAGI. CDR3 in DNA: TGTGCCAGCAGTCCTGGGACTAGCGGGAGCCAGACCCAGTACTTC. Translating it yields CASSPGTSGSQTQYF.